The entry below gives a single T cell receptor (beta chain) sequence along with its context. These data belong to a study of cytomegalovirus exposure and HLA in healthy donors. Germline V gives CDR1 SGHRS, CDR2 YFSETQ. The CDR3 is made up of 16 amino acids. The J segment lost 7 bases and the V segment lost 4 bases, leaving 11 bases of the junction unmatched. The study ran its PCR with 60 Vbeta and 13 Jbeta primers. Profiled with immunoSEQ multiplex PCR; TCRdb holds only in-frame clones, not every one. The profile shows approximately 170,000 clones, roughly 80% of them singletons. Sequencing was performed on PBMCs. This receptor was identified in a human donor in good health. The rearrangement uses TRBV5-1 and TRBJ1-6, with 7 bases that match TRBD1. CDR3 sequence reads: CASSRWGQTTNSPLHF. Here the CDR3 DNA reads TGCGCCAGCAGCCGGTGGGGACAGACGACGAATTCACCCCTCCACTTT.